The T cell receptor beta chain under discussion was sequenced for a study of blood T cells in healthy people across ages. Broader study findings: For the donors, CMV status was unknown and possibly confounded expanded clonotype changes. TCR beta diversity, measured per million T cells, fell in a roughly linear way with age.

Healthy Caucasian individuals from Russia aged about 6 to 95 were enrolled as donors. In each sample, at least 6.5 million PBMCs were isolated. Looked up from germline, CDR1 is DFQATT and CDR2 is SNEGSKA (reference sequence). CDR3 length: 17 amino acids. V lost 1 base and J lost 1; bases outside the gene matches: 10. Note on this clonotype: Its specificity is not known.

The authors ran a second PCR of about 6 to 11 cycles using a sample-barcoded 5' primer and a J-beta primer mix. In TCRdb, the 5' RACE reads were re-called with MiXCR into one record per CDR3 protein. The sample consists of under 800,000 distinct CDR3 sequences, approximately 21% of them appearing once. Sequences were obtained from blood. The chain carries TRBV20-1 and TRBJ1-5; 7 positions match TRBD1. This TCR came from a man between 65 and 85 years old in good health. CDR3 DNA sequence: TGCAGTGCTAGAGTTGGGACAGCTCTCGGGAGCAATCAGCCCCAGCATTTT. As protein: CSARVGTALGSNQPQHF.